Listed below are T cell receptor beta chains from one sample, sequenced in a study of cytomegalovirus exposure and HLA in healthy donors. Method: immunoSEQ multiplex PCR; TCRdb's copy keeps in-frame clones and lacks some. The table has some 150,000 clones, roughly 85% seen once. The sequenced sample was PBMCs. The receptors come from a young woman in good health and CMV-seronegative. The CDR3 runs from the conserved cysteine through the conserved F or W. The D gene is left open where the match is weak. The size entry is marked missing in some rows and otherwise reads once, few, many or a size class.

D	J	V	length	size	DNA	CDR3
-	TRBJ1-6	TRBV9	15	-	TGTGCCAGCAGCCCCTCACCGGGATATAATTCACCCCTCCACTTT	CASSPSPGYNSPLHF
-	TRBJ1-4	TRBV19	14	-	TGTGCCAGTATCCCGGGACACCCCCGGGTGGGACTGTTTTTT	CASIPGHPRVGLFF
-	TRBJ1-6	TRBV4-3	15	-	TGCGCCAGCAGCCAAGTCCCCGACGGGAATTCACCCCTCCACTTT	CASSQVPDGNSPLHF
-	TRBJ2-2	TRBV11-3	16	-	TGTGCCAGCAGCTTGGGACGGACTACGAACACCGGGGAGCTGTTTTTT	CASSLGRTTNTGELFF
-	TRBJ1-1	TRBV4-3	14	few	TGCGCCAGCAGCCCTGTGGGACAGAACACTGAAGCTTTCTTT	CASSPVGQNTEAFF
-	TRBJ1-6	TRBV5-1	16	-	TGCGCCAGCAGCCTCAACCCCCTACAGGGTCAATCCCCCCTCCACTTT	CASSLNPLQGQSPLHF
TRBD1	TRBJ1-3	TRBV7-3	15	-	TGTGCCAGCAACCCGGACAGGAACTCTGGAAACACCATATATTTT	CASNPDRNSGNTIYF
-	TRBJ1-1	TRBV2	14	-	TGTGCCAGCAGTGATTTGGCGGTGAACACTGAAGCTTTCTTT	CASSDLAVNTEAFF
-	TRBJ2-6	TRBV6-1	14	-	TGTGCCAGCAGGCGGCTCGGGGGAGCCCCCCACCTGACTTTC	CASRRLGGAPHLTF
TRBD2	TRBJ2-2	TRBV19	18	-	TGTGCCAGTAGTGCCGGACTAGCGGGGGACTCGAACACCGGGGAGCTGTTTTTT	CASSAGLAGDSNTGELFF
TRBD1	TRBJ1-2	TRBV6-5	14	-	TGTGCCAGCAGAAAACAGGGGAAGGGGTATGGCTACACCTTC	CASRKQGKGYGYTF
TRBD1	TRBJ1-1	TRBV6-6	14	-	TGTGCCAGCAGTGAGACAGGGAGGAACACTGAAGCTTTCTTT	CASSETGRNTEAFF
-	TRBJ2-2	TRBV5-1	14	-	TGCGCCAGCAGAGGGGGGGCCTCGACCGGGGAGCTGTTTTTT	CASRGGASTGELFF
TRBD1	TRBJ2-1	TRBV14	14	-	TGTGCCAGCAGCCAAGCTTCAGGGGGCGCGAGGCAGTTCTTC	CASSQASGGARQFF
-	TRBJ1-1	TRBV18	15	-	TGTGCCAGCTCACCAAAGATCAGGGAAGTGACTGAAGCTTTCTTT	CASSPKIREVTEAFF
-	TRBJ1-2	TRBV29-1	16	-	TGCAGCGTTGAAGACGGGAGTCAGGGAGGTAGCTATGGCTACACCTTC	CSVEDGSQGGSYGYTF
-	TRBJ1-6	TRBV10-1	14	-	TGCGCCAGCAGTGAGCGGCGGAAGGATTCACCCCTCCACTTT	CASSERRKDSPLHF
-	TRBJ2-7	TRBV10-1	13	-	TGCGCCAGCACCAAGCAGGGTTTGTACGAGCAGTACTTC	CASTKQGLYEQYF
TRBD2	TRBJ2-3	TRBV18	18	-	TGTGCCAGCTCACCACGGGGCCCTAGCGGGGGGGCCACAGATACGCAGTATTTT	CASSPRGPSGGATDTQYF
-	TRBJ1-1	TRBV27	15	-	TGTGCCAGCAGTCCTCCGGATAAGGGGCGAACTGAAGCTTTCTTT	CASSPPDKGRTEAFF
TRBD1	TRBJ1-2	TRBV2	14	-	TGTGCCAGCAGTGGTGACAGGGGTAACTATGGCTACACCTTC	CASSGDRGNYGYTF
TRBD1	TRBJ1-2	TRBV18	14	-	TGTGCCAGCTCTTCCGGACAGGGGAACTATGGCTACACCTTC	CASSSGQGNYGYTF
-	TRBJ1-2	TRBV6-1	15	once	TGTGCCAGCAGTGATCTGGCCTCTAACTATGGTGGCTACACCTTC	CASSDLASNYGGYTF
-	TRBJ2-7	TRBV7-8	15	once	TGTGCCAGCAGCTTATCGGCGGGGCCCACCTACGAGCAGTACTTC	CASSLSAGPTYEQYF
-	TRBJ2-3	TRBV10-1	15	-	TGCGCCAGTGGCGGAGGAGATTCTAGCACAGATACGCAGTATTTT	CASGGGDSSTDTQYF
TRBD2	TRBJ2-1	TRBV7-9	17	-	TGTGCCAGCAGCTTAGTGGTCGGGAGGGGGATCGGGAATGAGCAGTTCTTC	CASSLVVGRGIGNEQFF
-	TRBJ2-5	TRBV5-4	12	-	TGTGCCAGCCACCGGGGGCAAGAGACCCAGTACTTC	CASHRGQETQYF
TRBD1	TRBJ2-1	TRBV7-8	16	-	TGTGCCAGCAGCTTAGAGGCAGGGGGTTCCTACAATGAGCAGTTCTTC	CASSLEAGGSYNEQFF
TRBD2	TRBJ2-2	TRBV29-1	14	-	TGCAGCGCCGCCTCGGGGGGAATCACCGGGGAGCTGTTTTTT	CSAASGGITGELFF
-	TRBJ1-2	TRBV9	13	-	TGTGCCAGCAGCGTAGGCCAGGGTTATGGCTACACCTTC	CASSVGQGYGYTF
TRBD1	TRBJ2-1	TRBV12-5	15	once	TGTGCTAGTGGTCCTTTTGACAGGGGGCCCAATGAGCAGTTCTTC	CASGPFDRGPNEQFF
TRBD1	TRBJ2-7	TRBV29-1	12	-	TGCAGCGTTGTACAGGGGGTCTACGAGCAGTACTTC	CSVVQGVYEQYF
TRBD1	TRBJ1-1	TRBV13	14	-	TGTGCCAGCAGCTTTTACAGGGGGAACACTGAAGCTTTCTTT	CASSFYRGNTEAFF
-	TRBJ2-1	TRBV5-1	16	-	TGCGCCAGCAGCCAAAAGCGGCGGTCTACCTACAATGAGCAGTTCTTC	CASSQKRRSTYNEQFF
-	TRBJ2-3	TRBV9	14	-	TGTGCCAGCAGTGGGGCGGATCCCACAGATACGCAGTATTTT	CASSGADPTDTQYF
TRBD1	TRBJ1-5	TRBV27	14	once	TGTGCCAGCAGATCCGGGACAGGGTTTCAGCCCCAGCATTTT	CASRSGTGFQPQHF
-	TRBJ1-4	TRBV4-3	16	-	TGCGCCAGCAGCCAAGACTGGACACGGACAAATGAAAAACTGTTTTTT	CASSQDWTRTNEKLFF
-	TRBJ1-2	TRBV5-5	17	-	TGTGCCAGCAGCACCGCCCCTTGGGGGGACCCTAACTATGGCTACACCTTC	CASSTAPWGDPNYGYTF
TRBD1	TRBJ2-1	TRBV6-5	15	-	TGTGCCAGCAGTTCCCAGGGACAGGTGAATCATGAGCAGTTCTTC	CASSSQGQVNHEQFF
-	TRBJ2-4	TRBV4-3	16	-	TGCGCCAGCAGCCAAGACCCGGGGATAGCCAAAAACATTCAGTACTTC	CASSQDPGIAKNIQYF
-	TRBJ2-7	TRBV2	13	-	TGTGCCAATATCGCTGCTAGCTCCTACGAGCAGTACTTC	CANIAASSYEQYF
-	TRBJ1-6	TRBV7-9	12	-	TGTGCCAGCTCCAGGGTTGATTCACCCCTCCACTTT	CASSRVDSPLHF
TRBD2	TRBJ2-5	TRBV15	16	-	TGTGCCACCACCCCCGGGGGGACTAGCGGGGGGGTCTTCCAGTACTTC	CATTPGGTSGGVFQYF
-	TRBJ2-1	TRBV19	12	once	TGTGCCAGTAGTATCTCTCGCAATGAGCAGTTCTTC	CASSISRNEQFF
TRBD1	TRBJ2-1	TRBV18	15	-	TGTGCCAGCTCACGGGACAGAGGGTCCTACAATGAGCAGTTCTTC	CASSRDRGSYNEQFF
-	TRBJ2-3	TRBV5-1	15	-	TGCGCCAGCAGCTTGGTAGCGGCTAGCACAGATACGCAGTATTTT	CASSLVAASTDTQYF
-	TRBJ1-2	TRBV7-9	15	-	TGTGCCAGCAGCTTAGCGACGGGGGGGGGCGATGGCTACACCTTC	CASSLATGGGDGYTF
TRBD1	TRBJ2-7	TRBV6-5	14	once	TGTGCCAGCAGCTTAGACAGGGGGCCCTACGAGCAGTACTTC	CASSLDRGPYEQYF
TRBD2	TRBJ2-3	TRBV7-8	16	-	TGTGCCAGCAGCCCCCTGGGGGCGGGAGGTACAGATACGCAGTATTTT	CASSPLGAGGTDTQYF
-	TRBJ1-3	TRBV2	17	once	TGTGCCAGCAGTGAATCAGGACAACCGACCTCTGGAAACACCATATATTTT	CASSESGQPTSGNTIYF
-	TRBJ2-1	TRBV27	14	few	TGTGCCAGCAGCCTGGGGGCCTACTACAATGAGCAGTTCTTC	CASSLGAYYNEQFF
TRBD1	TRBJ1-5	TRBV5-3	15	-	TGTGCCAGAAGTTCCAACCGGGACAGGGCGCAGCCCCAGCATTTT	CARSSNRDRAQPQHF
-	TRBJ2-3	TRBV5-6	12	-	TGTGCCAGCAGGGGGGCCTCAGATACGCAGTATTTT	CASRGASDTQYF
TRBD2	TRBJ2-1	TRBV11-2	17	-	TGTGCCAGCAGCTTGACTCTAGGACTAGCGGGAGAGGGTGAGCAGTTCTTC	CASSLTLGLAGEGEQFF
TRBD2	TRBJ2-7	TRBV7-2	14	-	TGTGCCAGCAGCTTGGGGGGGAGTGCCCACGAGCAGTACTTC	CASSLGGSAHEQYF
-	TRBJ2-1	TRBV6-6	12	-	TGTGCCAGCAGTTACCGGGTTAATGAGCAGTTCTTC	CASSYRVNEQFF
-	TRBJ1-2	TRBV29-1	15	-	TGCAGCGTCATAACTGGGACTCAAGGGTACTATGGCTACACCTTC	CSVITGTQGYYGYTF
-	TRBJ2-1	TRBV7-2	16	-	TGTGCCAGCAGCCCCCGGGTAGCGGCCCTAGGGAATGAGCAGTTCTTC	CASSPRVAALGNEQFF
TRBD1	TRBJ2-7	TRBV6-5	15	-	TGTGCCAGCAGTTACTCCGCAGGGGGCTGGTACGAGCAGTACTTC	CASSYSAGGWYEQYF